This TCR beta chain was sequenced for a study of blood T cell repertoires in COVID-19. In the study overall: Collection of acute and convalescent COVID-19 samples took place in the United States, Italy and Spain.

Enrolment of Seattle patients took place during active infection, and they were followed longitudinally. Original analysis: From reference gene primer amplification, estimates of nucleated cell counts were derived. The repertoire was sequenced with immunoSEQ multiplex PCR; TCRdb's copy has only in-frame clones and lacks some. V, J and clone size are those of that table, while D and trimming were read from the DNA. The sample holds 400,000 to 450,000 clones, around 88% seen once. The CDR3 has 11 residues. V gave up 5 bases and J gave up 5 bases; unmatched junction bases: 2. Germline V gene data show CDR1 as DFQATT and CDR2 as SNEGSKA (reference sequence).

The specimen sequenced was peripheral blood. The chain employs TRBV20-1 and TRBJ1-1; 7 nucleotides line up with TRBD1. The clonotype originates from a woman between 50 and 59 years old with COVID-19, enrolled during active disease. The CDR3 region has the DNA TGCAGTGCTCAGACAGGGACTGAAGCTTTCTTT. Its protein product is CSAQTGTEAFF.